This is a list of T cell receptor beta chains from one sample in a study of T cell responses to AZD1222 COVID-19 vaccine. The data were produced by immunoSEQ multiplex PCR, yet TCRdb's version contains in-frame clones alone and is incomplete. The sample has about 39,000 clones, about 90% seen once. Sequenced here: peripheral blood, sampled 28 days after the second AZD1222 dose. The receptors shown here come from an adult who received the AZD1222 COVID-19 vaccine. Each CDR3 is given with its conserved first and last residue. A D gene is named only where the DNA matches it firmly. Some rows mark clone size as missing; the rest say once, few, many or name a class of expanded clone.

clone_size d_call j_call v_call cdr3_aa cdr3_nt
- TRBD1 TRBJ1-1 TRBV27 CASSLKGARTEAFF TGTGCCAGCAGTTTAAAGGGGGCGCGTACTGAAGCTTTCTTT
- - TRBJ1-2 TRBV6-5 CASSYLDRHYGYTF TGTGCCAGCAGTTACCTCGACAGGCACTATGGCTACACCTTC
- TRBD1 TRBJ1-1 TRBV20-1 CSASGGQGARAFF TGCAGTGCTAGTGGGGGACAGGGGGCACGAGCTTTCTTT
- - TRBJ1-1 TRBV5-1 CASERGTRNTEAFF TGCGCCAGTGAGAGAGGCACCAGGAACACTGAAGCTTTCTTT
- - TRBJ1-5 TRBV3-1/TRBV3-2 CASSQGETSRRHF TGTGCCAGCAGCCAAGGGGAAACATCAAGGAGGCATTTT
- - TRBJ2-5 TRBV5-1 CASSASRVEYF TGCGCCAGCAGCGCTTCCAGGGTGGAGTACTTC
- - TRBJ1-5 TRBV5-1 CASSLTGSNQPQHF TGCGCCAGCAGCTTGACAGGGAGCAATCAGCCCCAGCATTTT
- - TRBJ1-1 TRBV30 CAWKQGPRAEAFF TGTGCCTGGAAACAAGGACCGAGGGCTGAAGCTTTCTTT
- - TRBJ1-2 TRBV2 CASRNRGSGYTF TGTGCCAGCAGAAACCGGGGATCAGGCTACACCTTC
few - TRBJ2-2 TRBV2 CASTEVNTGELFF TGTGCCAGCACCGAGGTCAACACCGGGGAGCTGTTTTTT
- - TRBJ1-6 TRBV5-6 CASSSDSLLDPRNSPLHF TGTGCCAGCAGCTCTGACAGTCTTCTGGATCCCAGAAATTCACCCCTCCACTTT
- TRBD1 TRBJ1-5 TRBV19 CASTKRGTGVDNQPQHF TGTGCCAGTACCAAAAGAGGGACAGGAGTCGATAATCAGCCCCAGCATTTT
once - TRBJ1-1 TRBV30 CASTPQPNTEAFF TGTGCCTCGACACCCCAGCCGAACACTGAAGCTTTCTTT
- - TRBJ1-2 TRBV30 CAWSRPGWGFGGYTF TGTGCCTGGAGTCGGCCGGGATGGGGGTTTGGAGGCTACACCTTC
- - TRBJ2-5 TRBV18 CASSPATGLETQYF TGTGCCAGCTCACCGGCTACGGGGTTGGAGACCCAGTACTTC
- TRBD1 TRBJ1-2 TRBV3-1/TRBV3-2 CASSQGEGAAGYTF TGTGCCAGCAGCCAAGGAGAGGGGGCTGCCGGCTACACCTTC
once - TRBJ1-1 TRBV2 CASSDEGAQNTEAFF TGTGCCAGCAGTGATGAAGGAGCCCAGAACACTGAAGCTTTCTTT
- - TRBJ2-7 TRBV6-5 CASSYTGPRDHEQYF TGTGCCAGCAGTTACACAGGTCCCAGGGACCACGAGCAGTACTTC
- - TRBJ1-4 TRBV4-1 CASSQEWPPALFF TGCGCCAGCAGCCAAGAGTGGCCCCCTGCGCTGTTTTTT
- TRBD2 TRBJ2-1 TRBV6-2/TRBV6-3 CASSYPTTSGGGSEQFF TGTGCCAGCAGTTACCCAACCACTAGCGGGGGGGGGAGTGAGCAGTTCTTC
- TRBD2 TRBJ2-1 TRBV5-4 CASSPSGGVGYEQFF TGTGCCAGCAGCCCCAGCGGGGGGGTAGGTTATGAGCAGTTCTTC
- - TRBJ1-1 TRBV9 CASSVSAQGNTEAFF TGTGCCAGCAGCGTTTCGGCTCAGGGGAACACTGAAGCTTTCTTT
- - TRBJ1-1 TRBV4-1 CASSQGQNTEAFF TGCGCCAGCAGCCAAGGACAGAACACTGAAGCTTTCTTT
- - TRBJ1-1 TRBV10-2 CASSEGANTEAFF TGCGCCAGCAGTGAGGGAGCAAACACTGAAGCTTTCTTT
- - TRBJ2-7 TRBV5-4 CASSSGTVMEQYF TGTGCCAGCAGCTCCGGGACGGTCATGGAGCAGTACTTC
once - TRBJ1-5 TRBV9 CASSVSGAHNQPQHF TGTGCCAGCAGCGTTAGTGGGGCCCACAATCAGCCCCAGCATTTT